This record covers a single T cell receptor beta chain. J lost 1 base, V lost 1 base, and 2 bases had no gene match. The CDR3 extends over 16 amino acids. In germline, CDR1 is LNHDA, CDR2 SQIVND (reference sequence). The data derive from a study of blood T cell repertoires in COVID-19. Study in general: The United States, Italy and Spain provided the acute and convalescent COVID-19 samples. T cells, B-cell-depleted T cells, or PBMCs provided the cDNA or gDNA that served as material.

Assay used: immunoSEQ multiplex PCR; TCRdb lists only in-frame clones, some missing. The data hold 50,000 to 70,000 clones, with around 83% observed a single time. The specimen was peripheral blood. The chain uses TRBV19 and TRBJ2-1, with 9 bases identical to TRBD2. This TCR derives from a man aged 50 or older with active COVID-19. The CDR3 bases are TGTGCCAGTAGTATAGGGAGCGGGGGGTCCTACAATGAGCAGTTCTTC. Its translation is CASSIGSGGSYNEQFF.